This TCR beta chain is drawn from a study of blood T cell repertoires in COVID-19. Turning to the study itself: Italy, Spain and the United States were the sources of the convalescent and acute COVID-19 samples. PBMCs, B-cell-depleted T cells, or T cells were the source of the cDNA or gDNA that made up the material.

Germline V gene sequence: CDR1 SGHTA, CDR2 FQGNSA. The CDR3 is made up of 12 amino acids. The V gene lost 6 bases and the J gene lost 6 bases, with 8 bases spanning the gap. Per the authors' pipeline: Estimated nucleated cell counts came from reference gene primer amplification. The protocol was immunoSEQ multiplex PCR, while the TCRdb copy is restricted to in-frame clones and leaves out a portion. V, J and clone size are those of that table, while D and trimming were read from the DNA. The sample records over 300,000 clones, roughly 85% being singletons. This clone was observed once. Sequenced material: peripheral blood. The rearrangement links TRBV7-2 to TRBJ2-2; D perhaps matches TRBD2 (6 bases). This receptor was taken from a human donor in a cohort sampled during active COVID-19. Here the CDR3 reads CASRGGAGELFF. The CDR3, as DNA: TGTGCCAGCAGGGGGGGAGCCGGGGAGCTGTTTTTT.